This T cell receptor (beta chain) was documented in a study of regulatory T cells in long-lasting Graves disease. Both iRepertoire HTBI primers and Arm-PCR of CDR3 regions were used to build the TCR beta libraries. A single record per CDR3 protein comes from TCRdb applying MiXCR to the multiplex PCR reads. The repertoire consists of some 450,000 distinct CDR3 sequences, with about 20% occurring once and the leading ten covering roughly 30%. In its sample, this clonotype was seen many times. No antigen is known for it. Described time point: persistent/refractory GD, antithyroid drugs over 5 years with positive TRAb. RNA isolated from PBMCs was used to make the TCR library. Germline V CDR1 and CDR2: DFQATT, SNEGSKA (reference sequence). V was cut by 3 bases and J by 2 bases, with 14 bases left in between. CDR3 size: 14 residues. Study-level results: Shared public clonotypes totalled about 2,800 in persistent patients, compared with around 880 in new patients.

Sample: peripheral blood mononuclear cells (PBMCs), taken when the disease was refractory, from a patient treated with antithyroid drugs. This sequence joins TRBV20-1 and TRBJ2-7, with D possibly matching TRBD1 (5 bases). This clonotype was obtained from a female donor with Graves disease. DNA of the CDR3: TGCAGTGCTAGTGTGAGACAGCGAGCCTACGAGCAGTACTTC. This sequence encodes CSASVRQRAYEQYF.